The subject of this entry is one TCR beta chain. There is no known antigen for this receptor. No much larger clone exists at a distance of one base, and base qualities are not known. This specimen comes from a study of cytomegalovirus exposure and HLA in healthy donors listed by TCRdb under 2017. As for the study more broadly: According to an earlier analysis of a few hundred of the donors, roughly 180 million T cells yielded roughly 100 million unique TCR beta sequences and approximately 280 Gb of sequence data. An earlier analysis of 500 to 650 of the donors applied high-throughput TCR beta sequencing to assess whether each TCR beta V gene segment acted as functional or pseudogenic. Using immunosequencing, the study profiled T cell repertoires from 666 subjects and related those repertoires to cytomegalovirus serostatus. All discovery cohort repertoires had been generated using a single sequencing platform. Rather than using new phenotypic data, the later analysis identified candidate immune exposures from TCR beta sequences and from how often those sequences occurred across donors. Across approximately 400 genotyped donors of the cohort, an average of approximately 240,000 unique TCR beta nucleotide sequences per donor were sequenced, and 15% to 20% of those sequences were non-productive. The study was designed to test whether signatures of past pathogen exposure could be identified by cataloging public T cell receptors. Donor age, sex, ethnicity and CMV serostatus were compiled together with the repertoire data. Because of strong linkage in the cohort, a handful of DR-DQ haplotypes were treated as single units for association and clustering. To study patterns of TCR occurrence, a later analysis re-analyzed previously published TCR beta repertoires from more than 550 donors and added high-resolution HLA genotyping. A separate validation cohort of 100 to 150 different subjects was used in addition to the roughly 640-subject first cohort. About 300 gigabases of sequencing data and roughly 90 million unique TCR sequences were included in an early release covering 550 to 800 HLA-typed donors. The number of typed donors differed by locus: about 620-640 for A, B, C, DRB1 and DQB1; 500 to 550 for DQA1; approximately 610 for DPA1; and roughly 450 for DPB1. High-throughput TCR immunosequencing, statistical association of individual TCRs with disease status, and machine learning were combined to predict cytomegalovirus infection status. Class I and class II HLA loci were covered by the typing at four-digit resolution. Among the roughly 390 genotyped donors, around 81% belonged to the genetic ancestry cluster associated with self-reported Caucasian donors. Genome-wide SNP genotypes for about 60% of the roughly 670 donors were used in a later genetic analysis, which treated that subset as a discovery cohort. Broad study findings and their caveats: The sequencing pipeline was judged likely to have produced a cluster of highly shared sequence variants as a technical artifact. In a later analysis, most CMV-associated TCR beta chains were found to appear HLA-restricted, with HLA associations seemingly driven largely by CMV exposure. Linkage disequilibrium might explain the correlated functional status among segregating V segments, but an unknown experimental factor could not be ruled out. In vitro tests confirmed that three of the cytomegalovirus-associated TCR beta chains recognize cytomegalovirus antigens. Immune exposure information for the cohort was limited to CMV serostatus. Presence/absence analyses assumed roughly uniform sequencing depth across donors, an assumption that may not hold. A total of 150 to 200 TCR beta chains were listed by the study as associated with cytomegalovirus. Some IMGT-functional V segments, including TRBV6-2 and TRBV6-3, could not be told apart with the 87-base-pair reads, so those segments were excluded. A further reported finding was that TCR beta sequences accurately predicted the HLA-A and HLA-B alleles for most subjects in the first cohort. Broadly in line with IMGT annotations, most TCR beta V segments showed up in productive rearrangements about 90% or about 30% of the time in an earlier analysis of approximately 600 of the donors. A later analysis reported that several top co-occurrence clusters appeared linked to parvovirus B19, influenza, CMV and Epstein-Barr virus. Cytomegalovirus status was reported to be diagnosed by the classifier with high specificity and sensitivity in both the original and validation cohorts. V-gene and J-gene trimming of TCR beta chains was associated with a missense DCLRE1C variant in a later genetic analysis, and the association was replicated in an independent cohort. Only TCR beta chains were sequenced in this cohort, and the absence of alpha or paired-chain data limited detectable features. When HLA alleles, especially DR and DQ, strongly co-occurred, TCR associations were difficult to assign to individual alleles. According to the authors, the approach could potentially be generalized to other disease states and immunological phenotypes. Compared with the roughly 720-donor mean, donors in an Asian-associated ancestry cluster had fewer N-insertions in productive TCRs, according to a later genetic analysis. A later analysis associated about 16,000 TCR beta sequences with specific HLA alleles at a false discovery rate of 0.05. Because HLA typing was missing for some donors at each locus, association tests included only the typed subset. In a later analysis, HLA-associated TCR beta chains were found to be more clonally expanded and to have lower generation probabilities than equally common non-associated chains. Across donors, most TCR sequences were observed very rarely, whereas some public TCRs were present in many individuals. A later analysis found that TCR association rates varied across HLA loci, with DRB1 alleles showing the most associated TCRs and HLA-C alleles the fewest. Because counts were too low, around 17 rarely observed V segments, including chromosome 9 orphons, were left out of the earlier analysis of 500 to 650 of the donors.

CDR1 and CDR2 are drawn from the germline V gene: WSHSY, SAAADI. Taken from cysteine to phenylalanine, the CDR3 has 16 residues. The DNA shown is the 48-base CDR3, in frame from base 1. V has 7 bases trimmed and J has 0 bases trimmed; junction bases matching no gene number 7. The cohort was made up of roughly 670 healthy bone marrow donors. All cohort members were sampled while nominally healthy, although unrecorded immune exposures were likely present. The donor was CMV seronegative and belonged to the group of 352 seronegative cohort members. A peripheral blood sample was provided by each donor, and peripheral blood mononuclear cells were used for TCR beta sequencing. The Qiagen DNeasy Blood Extraction Kit was used to extract genomic DNA from the blood cell samples. Receptor libraries were prepared by the immunoSEQ multiplex PCR assay. The multiplex PCR relied on a mix of 60 forward primers for TCR Vbeta segments and 13 reverse primers for TCR Jbeta segments. The CDR3 region of rearranged TCR beta genes was amplified from genomic DNA by a multiplex PCR assay. On the Illumina HiSeq System, the amplified TCR beta libraries were sequenced as 87-base-pair reads. As for how the authors treated the data: Across the 600 to 700 repertoires, a later analysis counted tens of millions of unique TCR beta chains, roughly 11 million of which were shared by at least two donors. Raw reads were error-corrected and collapsed into unique sequences with a nearest-neighbor algorithm that merged closely related sequences to remove PCR and sequencing errors. Alignment of CDR3 sequences to IMGT reference sequences was used to assign V, D and J gene segments. For a sequence to be retained, a match of at least six nucleotides was required to both a V gene segment and a J gene segment. Rearrangements were called productive when the CDR3 lacked stop codons and stayed in frame with V and J; all others were non-productive. CDR3 was defined according to IMGT convention as the region running from the second conserved V-encoded cysteine to the conserved J-encoded phenylalanine. In an earlier analysis of roughly 610 of the donors, sequences lacking an unambiguous match to a single V gene segment were excluded. In an earlier analysis of approximately 560 of the donors, a V segment was called functional when productive rearrangements were above 56.7%, and segregating when the standard deviation between donors exceeded 5%. A statistical classification framework was built for diagnosing cytomegalovirus status from the catalog of TCR beta chain sequences. V and J gene assignment, in a later analysis, came from comparing TCR nucleotide sequences with IMGT/GENE-DB human TR gene sequences. In a later analysis, CDR3 sequences and most-parsimonious VDJ recombination scenarios were assigned using the TCRdist pipeline. A later analysis defined each TCR beta chain by its CDR3 amino acid sequence plus V-gene family, and excluded reads lacking a unique V-gene family. In a later analysis, 500 to 700 highly shared, low-generation-probability nucleotide sequences were removed to address suspected cross-contamination and a sequencing artifact. In a later analysis, a clonal expansion index was calculated for each public chain from normalized within-repertoire ranks of inferred template counts. In a later analysis, generation probabilities were computed with a VDJ recombination model fitted to out-of-frame rearrangements, and the resulting probabilities were checked against IGoR. In a later analysis, TCR-TCR, TCR-HLA and TCR-CMV co-occurrence was scored with hypergeometric tests, and a repertoire-size bias correction was applied to TCR pairs. In a later analysis, false discovery rates were estimated by permuting HLA or CMV assignments 20 times. In a later analysis, co-occurring TCRs were grouped using DBSCAN, with TCRdist sequence similarity added in when clustering inside HLA-allele-positive subsets. Co-occurrence clustering excluded repertoires with fewer than 30,000 or more than 120,000 public chains, plus five with anomalous nucleotide sharing. Here the immuneACCESS table is served through TCRdb, limited to in-frame sequences with V and J called. Missing clones are a known gap in these copies; in checked studies unresolved V genes cover under half, and the rest lacks a known reason. V and J calls plus clone size are reproduced from that table; the DNA served to infer D and trimming. Counted in this sample were about 150,000 clones; approximately 87% of them appeared once. The top ten constitute roughly 5% of the sample.

The sequence derives from a woman in her twenties or thirties in good health and CMV-seronegative. Sequencing used PBMCs. The chain couples TRBV10-2 to TRBJ1-3, and 9 junction bases match TRBD1. Here the CDR3 is given as CASNDRGASSGNTIYF. The nucleotides read TGCGCCAGCAACGACAGGGGGGCCTCCTCTGGAAACACCATATATTTT.